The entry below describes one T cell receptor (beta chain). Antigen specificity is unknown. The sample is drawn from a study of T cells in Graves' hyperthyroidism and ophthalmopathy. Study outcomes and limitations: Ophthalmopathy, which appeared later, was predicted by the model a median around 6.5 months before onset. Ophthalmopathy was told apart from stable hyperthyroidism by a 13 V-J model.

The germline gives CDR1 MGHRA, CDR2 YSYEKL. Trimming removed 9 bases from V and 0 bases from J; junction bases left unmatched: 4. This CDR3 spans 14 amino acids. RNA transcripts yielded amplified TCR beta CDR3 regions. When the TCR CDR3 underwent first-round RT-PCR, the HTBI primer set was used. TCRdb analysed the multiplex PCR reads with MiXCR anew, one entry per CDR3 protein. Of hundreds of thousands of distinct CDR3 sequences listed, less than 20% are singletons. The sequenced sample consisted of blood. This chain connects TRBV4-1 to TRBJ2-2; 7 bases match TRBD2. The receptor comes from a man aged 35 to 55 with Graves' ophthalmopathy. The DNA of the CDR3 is TGCGCCAGTAGCGGGTACGCGAACACCGGGGAGCTGTTTTTT. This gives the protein CASSGYANTGELFF.